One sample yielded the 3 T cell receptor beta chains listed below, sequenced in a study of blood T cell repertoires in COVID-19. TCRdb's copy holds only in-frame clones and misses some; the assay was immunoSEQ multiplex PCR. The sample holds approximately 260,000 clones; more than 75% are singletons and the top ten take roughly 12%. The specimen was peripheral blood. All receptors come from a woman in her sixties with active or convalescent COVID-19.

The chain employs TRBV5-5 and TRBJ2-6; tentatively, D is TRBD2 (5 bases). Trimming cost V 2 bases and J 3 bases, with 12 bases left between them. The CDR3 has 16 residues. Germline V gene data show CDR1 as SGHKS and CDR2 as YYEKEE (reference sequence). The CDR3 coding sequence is TGTGCCAGCAGCTTTACGTCGGGGTATGGGGCCAACGTCCTGACTTTC. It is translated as CASSFTSGYGANVLTF.

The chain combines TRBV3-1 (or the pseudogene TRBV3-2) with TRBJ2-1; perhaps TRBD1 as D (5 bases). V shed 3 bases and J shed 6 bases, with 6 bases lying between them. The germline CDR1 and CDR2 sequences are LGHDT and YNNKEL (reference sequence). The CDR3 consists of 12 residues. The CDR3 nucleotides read TGTGCCAGCAGCCACAGGGCCAATGAGCAGTTCTTC. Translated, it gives CASSHRANEQFF.

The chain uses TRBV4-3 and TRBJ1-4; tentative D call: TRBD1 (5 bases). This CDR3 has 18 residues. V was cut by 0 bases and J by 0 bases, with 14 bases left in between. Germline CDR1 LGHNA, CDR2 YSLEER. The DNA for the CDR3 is TGCGCCAGCAGCCAAGACCGGGCCTTAGGGGCAACTAATGAAAAACTGTTTTTT. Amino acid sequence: CASSQDRALGATNEKLFF.